This record covers a single TCR beta chain. Its target is not known. This record belongs to a study of a mutant IDH1 vaccine in newly diagnosed glioma. About the research overall: Onset of vaccination occurred 4-6 weeks following radiotherapy alone, or with temozolomide cycles. Sex distribution of treated patients was about 62% male and roughly 38% female; mean age was about 40 years. Before enrollment, the patients had been treated with radiotherapy alone, temozolomide alone, or both together. Most of them had received both.

Germline-derived CDR1 and CDR2 are SGHDT and YYEEEE. The V gene lost 2 bases and the J gene lost 0 bases, with 9 bases spanning the gap. The CDR3 totals 15 residues. Produced via immunoSEQ multiplex PCR; TCRdb's table is partial and in-frame only. The table lists around 61,000 clones, less than 80% of them singletons. The sample's time point: week 47, end of study. In every dose of vaccine, 300 ug of mutant IDH1 20-mer peptide was given alongside topical imiquimod. Patients came in for eight vaccinations, in weeks 1, 3, 5, 7, 11, 15, 19 and 23. This chain uses TRBV5-6 with TRBJ2-4, with D tentatively TRBD1 (5 bases). The sequencing here drew on PBMCs, taken from a glioma patient whose treatment included an IDH1 peptide vaccine. The sequence was obtained from a man aged 50-60 years with glioma. CDR3 in DNA: TGTGCCAGCAGCTTAGGGGTACTAGCCAAAAACATTCAGTACTTC. Amino acids: CASSLGVLAKNIQYF.